The entry below describes one T cell receptor (beta chain). The target antigen is unknown. These data come from a study of cytomegalovirus exposure and HLA in healthy donors. General observations from the study: There were 150 to 200 TCR beta chains listed as cytomegalovirus-associated.

The CDR3 is 12 amino acids. Germline V CDR1 and CDR2: SQVTM, ANQGSEA. V shed 5 bases and J 5 bases; nucleotides not matched to a gene: 5. 60 Vbeta and 13 Jbeta primers were used in PCR. Sequencing used immunoSEQ multiplex PCR; TCRdb keeps in-frame clones, though not all of them. Seen here are about 160,000 clones, approximately 72% observed once, and the top ten hold 2% to 2.5%. The receptor comes from a female donor in good health and CMV-seronegative. The chain is built from TRBV29-1 and TRBJ2-5; 7 nucleotides match TRBD1. The sequencing sample was made of PBMCs. The CDR3 nucleotides are TGCAGCGTTACAGGGGCCGACGAGACCCAGTACTTC. As protein: CSVTGADETQYF.